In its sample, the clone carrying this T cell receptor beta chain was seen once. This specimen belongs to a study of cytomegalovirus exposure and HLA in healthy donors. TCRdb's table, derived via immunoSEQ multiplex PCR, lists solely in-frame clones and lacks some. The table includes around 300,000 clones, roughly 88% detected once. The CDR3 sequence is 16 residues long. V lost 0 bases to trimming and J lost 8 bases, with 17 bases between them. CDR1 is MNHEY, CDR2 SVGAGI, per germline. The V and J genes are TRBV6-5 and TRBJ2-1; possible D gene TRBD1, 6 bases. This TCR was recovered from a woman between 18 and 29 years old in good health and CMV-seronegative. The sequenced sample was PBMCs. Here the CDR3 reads CASSYSKGGEGDEQFF. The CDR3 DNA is TGTGCCAGCAGTTACTCGAAAGGGGGAGAGGGCGATGAGCAGTTCTTC.